Presented here are 16 T cell receptor beta chains from one specimen sequenced in a study of PD-1 blockade in classical Hodgkin lymphoma. TCRdb's table, derived via immunoSEQ multiplex PCR, lists solely in-frame clones and lacks some. The table includes 41,000 or so clones, approximately 71% detected once. Time point denoted: cycle 4 day 1 (C4D1), after about 6 weeks of nivolumab. Every patient was affected by relapse after autologous stem cell transplantation, while exposure to brentuximab vedotin was not uniform. Sequenced material: peripheral blood mononuclear cells (PBMCs), taken before the fourth cycle of nivolumab. The origin of the receptors is a human donor with classical Hodgkin lymphoma.

This chain joins TRBV5-1 and TRBJ2-5, with D tentatively TRBD2 (7 bases). The CDR3 is 15 amino acids. The V gene's germline CDR1 is SGHRS and CDR2 YFSETQ. V lost 4 bases and J 4 bases, leaving 17 bases between the germline ends. CDR3 in DNA: TGCGCCAGCAGCCCAGTGGGGGGGCAGCTAGAGACCCAGTACTTC. Its protein is CASSPVGGQLETQYF.

This clone was observed a few times. CDR3 region: CASSPGRGKGETQYF. DNA of the CDR3: TGTGCCAGCAGCCCCGGCAGGGGGAAGGGAGAGACCCAGTACTTC. This chain connects TRBV11-2 to TRBJ2-5; TRBD1 agrees at 7 bases. This CDR3 spans 15 amino acids. Losses at the gene ends were 5 bases for V and 4 bases for J; bases not matched to a gene: 10. CDR1 is SGHAT, CDR2 FQNNGV, per germline.

This chain links TRBV27 with TRBJ1-2; D not certain. Germline V gene sequence: CDR1 MNHEY, CDR2 SMNVEV (reference sequence). The CDR3 contains 15 residues. V lost 3 bases, J lost 5 bases, and 16 bases lay in between. DNA for the CDR3: TGTGCCAGCAGTTTCACGGGAAGCACCCATTATGGCTACACCTTC. Translation gives CASSFTGSTHYGYTF.

This clone was recorded a few times. The CDR3 region has the DNA TGTGCCAGCAGTGAAGGGGTAGGCTTAAACTACGAGCAGTACTTC. It yields the protein CASSEGVGLNYEQYF. V is TRBV6-1 and J is TRBJ2-7, with D unclear. The CDR3 is 15 residues long. Germline CDR1 reads MNHNS; CDR2 reads SASEGT. The V end lost 1 base, the J end lost 3 bases, and 13 bases lay between the germline ends.

This clone was found a few times. A read error may produce the germline difference seen at one junction end. The CDR3 DNA reads as TGCAGCGCAGGGACAATGAACGCTGAAGCTTTCTTT. Translated: CSAGTMNAEAFF. The genes are TRBV29-1 and TRBJ1-1; D might be TRBD1 (6 bases). Germline CDR1 reads SQVTM; CDR2 reads ANQGSEA. This CDR3 contains 12 residues.

The gene calls are TRBV15 and TRBJ2-1, with TRBD2 as a possible D gene (5 bases). The CDR3 spans 15 residues. The germline V gene has CDR1 LNHNV and CDR2 YYDKDF (reference sequence). Trimming pared 6 bases from V and 0 bases from J, leaving 12 bases between. CDR3 coding DNA: TGTGCCACCAGGGCCGGGGAACTCTCCTACAATGAGCAGTTCTTC. It translates to CATRAGELSYNEQFF.

The CDR3 coding sequence is TGTGCCAGCAGTTACGTCTCGCAGCAGTACTTC. This encodes CASSYVSQQYF. The chain links TRBV6-6 to TRBJ2-7; D remains unclear. The CDR3 sequence is 11 residues long. Germline V gene lookup returns CDR1 MNHNY and CDR2 SVGAGI (reference sequence). With 2 bases removed from V and 8 bases from J, the gap between germline ends came to 7 bases.

This sequence joins TRBV6-5 and TRBJ2-1; D is unclear. Trimming stripped 8 bases from V and 4 bases from J, with 9 bases between. The CDR3 spans 12 residues. Germline CDR1 is MNHEY and CDR2 is SVGAGI. The CDR3: CASEDEYNEQFF. In DNA, the CDR3 is TGTGCCAGCGAGGACGAGTACAATGAGCAGTTCTTC.

The chain links TRBV4-2 to TRBJ2-1; 8 nucleotides agree with TRBD1. V was pared by 0 bases and J by 5 bases, with 9 bases of the junction left unmatched. CDR1 is LGHNA, CDR2 YNFKEQ, per germline. This CDR3 comprises 17 residues. The CDR3 sequence is CASSQELLRGRDNEQFF. CDR3 nucleotide sequence: TGTGCCAGCAGCCAAGAGCTCCTCAGGGGGCGAGACAATGAGCAGTTCTTC.

The V and J genes are TRBV4-2 and TRBJ2-1; 8 bases match TRBD2. This CDR3 has 15 amino acids. The V and J ends lost 9 bases and 7 bases, in that order; junction bases with no gene match: 14. Germline lookup yields CDR1 LGHNA and CDR2 YNFKEQ. As DNA, the CDR3 is TGTGCCAGTACCTCGTCGGGGGGGCCGGTAAATGAGCAGTTCTTC. It specifies CASTSSGGPVNEQFF.

V and J are TRBV25-1 and TRBJ2-5, with D perhaps being TRBD1 or TRBD2 (5 bases each). Trimming left V 1 base short and J 5 bases short, with 17 bases between. The CDR3 loop spans 16 amino acids. Germline assignment: CDR1 MGHDK and CDR2 SYGVNS. The CDR3 spells CASSEFSGGDGETQYF. The CDR3 coding sequence is TGTGCCAGCAGTGAATTCAGTGGGGGTGACGGGGAGACCCAGTACTTC.

The chain couples TRBV10-3 to TRBJ1-5; the D is unclear. This CDR3 has 14 amino acids. Deletions cut 0 bases from V and 5 bases from J, with 8 bases between. CDR1 and CDR2 (germline): ENHRY, SYGVKD. Here the CDR3 reads CAISESQVDQPQHF. The DNA for the CDR3 is TGTGCCATCAGTGAGTCCCAAGTTGATCAGCCCCAGCATTTT.

The sample holds a few counts of this clone. The J gene is TRBJ2-1, the V gene TRBV6-6, with D possibly matching TRBD2 (6 bases). The CDR3 runs to 15 residues. The germline V gene encodes CDR1 MNHNY and CDR2 SVGAGI (reference sequence). With 8 bases removed from V and 3 bases from J, the gap between germline ends came to 17 bases. The CDR3 sequence: CASQLAIALYNEQFF. DNA for the CDR3: TGTGCCAGCCAACTAGCTATAGCGCTCTACAATGAGCAGTTCTTC.

This chain links TRBV7-3 with TRBJ2-7, with 8 bases aligning to TRBD2. This CDR3 is 15 amino acids long. V shed 4 bases and J 0 bases; nucleotides not matched to a gene: 5. Germline values: CDR1 SGHTA, CDR2 FQGTGA. As DNA, the CDR3 is TGTGCCAGCAGCTACGGAGCGGGGGCCTCCTACGAGCAGTACTTC. Translating gives CASSYGAGASYEQYF.

The genes are TRBV28 and TRBJ2-7; 9 positions match TRBD1. The CDR3 extends over 16 amino acids. The V gene's germline CDR1 is MDHEN and CDR2 SYDVKM. J was trimmed by 1 base and V by 5 bases; bases with no gene match: 9. As DNA, the CDR3 is TGTGCCAGCAGTCCCCGGTCGGGGACAGGGTCCTACGAGCAGTACTTC. Protein product: CASSPRSGTGSYEQYF.

The chain uses TRBV21-1 and TRBJ2-2; the table's D call, TRBD2, was not checked against the DNA. TRBV21-1 is a listed pseudogene. This CDR3 has 19 amino acids. The CDR3 protein is CASSKLAAHKKGNTGELFF. The CDR3 DNA reads TGTGCCAGCAGCAAACTAGCGGCGCATAAAAAGGGAAACACCGGGGAGCTGTTTTTT.